These T cell receptor beta chains were read from a single sample in a study of response to subunit inactivated influenza vaccine. MiXCR, applied by TCRdb to the RT-PCR reads, yields one record per CDR3 protein. The sample consists of 650,000 to 800,000 distinct CDR3 sequences, approximately 15% of them appearing once. The specimen comprised PBMCs from blood, sampled around 14 days before vaccination. These receptors all come from a man aged 50 to 60 who received an inactivated influenza vaccine. The CDR3 runs from the conserved cysteine through the conserved F or W. The D gene is left open where the match is weak. Rows give clone size only sometimes, using once, few, many, or a class for an expanded clone.

>15|many|TRBJ2-7|TRBD1|TRBV5-1
TGCGCCAGCAGCCCCTGGGACAGTAAACCCTACGAGCAGTACTTC
CASSPWDSKPYEQYF
>15|few|TRBJ1-5|-|TRBV5-1
TGCGCCAGCAGCTTGGGTGAGGGGGGCAATCAGCCCCAGCATTTT
CASSLGEGGNQPQHF
>14|few|TRBJ2-7|-|TRBV2
TGTGCCAGAGGGTCGAAAACTGGTTCGTACGAGCAGTACTTC
CARGSKTGSYEQYF
>16|few|TRBJ2-7|-|TRBV20-1
TGCAGTGCTAGAGTTGAGGGGCCCGGGGCTTCCTACGAGCAGTACTTC
CSARVEGPGASYEQYF
>16|-|TRBJ2-3|-|TRBV7-2
TGTGCCAGCAGCTTACGGCCCTGGACAGCCACAGATACGCAGTATTTT
CASSLRPWTATDTQYF
>12|few|TRBJ2-1|-|TRBV29-1
TGCAGCGTTGTGAAGGATTACAATGAGCAGTTCTTC
CSVVKDYNEQFF
>15|-|TRBJ2-1|-|TRBV7-8
TGTGCCAGCAGCTTAGGTCGGGTCAGCTGGAATGAGCAGTTCTTC
CASSLGRVSWNEQFF
>16|-|TRBJ2-1|TRBD2|TRBV14
TGTGCCAGCAGCCAACACACTAGCGGGGCCTACAATGAGCAGTTCTTC
CASSQHTSGAYNEQFF
>15|few|TRBJ2-5|TRBD1|TRBV12-3/TRBV12-4
TGTGCCAGCAGTTTGACAGGGGGCCCTCAAGAGACCCAGTACTTC
CASSLTGGPQETQYF
>14|few|TRBJ1-2|TRBD1|TRBV5-1
TGCGCCAGCAGCTTGGGCGACAGGGGTGACGGCTACACCTTC
CASSLGDRGDGYTF
>13|-|TRBJ1-5|-|TRBV29-1
TGCAGCGTTGGGACAGATAGCAATCAGCCCCAGCATTTT
CSVGTDSNQPQHF
>16|few|TRBJ2-1|TRBD2|TRBV4-3
TGCGCCAGCAGCCAAGACCGACTAGCTACCTACAATGAGCAGTTCTTC
CASSQDRLATYNEQFF
>14|few|TRBJ2-7|-|TRBV7-2
TGTGCCAGCAGCGCCCACAGTAGTAAATACGAGCAGTACTTC
CASSAHSSKYEQYF
>11|many|TRBJ1-1|-|TRBV12-3/TRBV12-4
TGTGCCAGCAGCTTCGGGACTGAAGCTTTCTTT
CASSFGTEAFF
>14|few|TRBJ2-7|TRBD2|TRBV6-5
TGTGCCAGCAGTTTCAATGGGGGCGGGGGGGCAGAGTACTTC
CASSFNGGGGAEYF
>14|few|TRBJ2-3|-|TRBV7-8
TGTGCCAGCAGCATTAGCGGTGGGCCAGATACGCAGTATTTT
CASSISGGPDTQYF
>15|-|TRBJ1-1|TRBD1|TRBV29-1
TGCAGCGTTGATAGTGGCGGACAGGGTGGCACTGAAGCTTTCTTT
CSVDSGGQGGTEAFF
>14|many|TRBJ1-2|-|TRBV27
TGTGCCAGCAGTCCAGGACTGAGCCGCTATGGCTACACCTTC
CASSPGLSRYGYTF
>16|-|TRBJ1-4|-|TRBV4-3
TGCGCCAGCAGCCAAGATCTACCGGCAACTAATGAAAAACTGTTTTTT
CASSQDLPATNEKLFF
>12|many|TRBJ1-2|TRBD1|TRBV20-1
TGCAGTGCTAGGGACAGGGTGGGAGGCTACACCTTC
CSARDRVGGYTF
>15|-|TRBJ2-2|-|TRBV15
TGTGCCACCAGCAGAGATCTTGTTTCCACCGGGGAGCTGTTTTTT
CATSRDLVSTGELFF
>14|few|TRBJ1-1|-|TRBV6-1
TGTGCCAGCAGTGTCGTTACAGCGGCGTATGAAGCTTTCTTT
CASSVVTAAYEAFF
>17|few|TRBJ2-3|TRBD2|TRBV2
TGTGCCAGCAGCTGGCCGGCTAGCGGGCCCCGCACAGATACGCAGTATTTT
CASSWPASGPRTDTQYF
>17|-|TRBJ2-6|-|TRBV24-1
TGTGCCACCAGTGATACCCAGGGCAGGACTGGGGCCAACGTCCTGACTTTC
CATSDTQGRTGANVLTF
>15|-|TRBJ2-6|-|TRBV19
TGTGCCAGTACCCCTTCAGCGTCTGGGGCCAACGTCCTGACTTTC
CASTPSASGANVLTF
>15|few|TRBJ2-1|TRBD2|TRBV10-3
TGTGCCATCAGAGGACTAGCGGGGGACTACAATGAGCAGTTCTTC
CAIRGLAGDYNEQFF
>11|few|TRBJ2-1|-|TRBV5-1
TGCGCCAGCAGCGCGGAGATGGGGCAGTTCTTC
CASSAEMGQFF
>17|-|TRBJ2-3|-|TRBV7-2
TGTGCCAGCAGTTTTTCCTCGGCCGGGACAAACACAGATACGCAGTATTTT
CASSFSSAGTNTDTQYF
>16|few|TRBJ2-5|TRBD2|TRBV4-2
TGTGCCAGCAGCCAAGAACCGGGACTAGCCCAAGAGACCCAGTACTTC
CASSQEPGLAQETQYF
>13|-|TRBJ2-7|-|TRBV5-1
TGCGCCAGCAGCACAACTAACTCCTACGAGCAGTACTTC
CASSTTNSYEQYF
>15|many|TRBJ2-1|TRBD2|TRBV6-2/TRBV6-3
TGTGCCAGCAGACCGGGACTACTTCGTGACAATGAGCAGTTCTTC
CASRPGLLRDNEQFF
>13|few|TRBJ1-1|TRBD1|TRBV10-3
TGTGCCATCAGTGAGGGGGACAGCGTTGAAGCTTTCTTT
CAISEGDSVEAFF
>13|few|TRBJ2-1|TRBD2|TRBV11-2
TGTGCCAGCAGCACGGGACTAGAGAATGAGCAGTTCTTC
CASSTGLENEQFF
>11|few|TRBJ2-2|-|TRBV7-9
TGTGCCAGCAGCAACCGCGGGGAGCTGTTTTTT
CASSNRGELFF
>14|-|TRBJ2-1|-|TRBV30
TGTGCCTGGAGTGGGCAGGGCGGCTACAATGAGCAGTTCTTC
CAWSGQGGYNEQFF
>15|few|TRBJ1-5|TRBD1|TRBV10-3
TGTGCCATCAGTGATAGGGACAGCCCCACGCAGCCCCAGCATTTT
CAISDRDSPTQPQHF
>11|few|TRBJ2-3|-|TRBV9
TGTGCCACTACGCGGTCGAGTACGCAGTATTTT
CATTRSSTQYF
>15|few|TRBJ2-1|TRBD2|TRBV11-2
TGTGCCAGCAGCTTAGGGCTAGCGGATTTCAATGAGCAGTTCTTC
CASSLGLADFNEQFF
>12|-|TRBJ2-7|-|TRBV28
TGTGCCAGCAGACCGCAGGGTCTGTCGCACTACTTC
CASRPQGLSHYF
>15|few|TRBJ2-7|TRBD1|TRBV7-8
TGTGCCACGTCAACGTACGACAGGGCAACCTACGAGCAGTACTTC
CATSTYDRATYEQYF
>15|few|TRBJ2-4|-|TRBV20-1
TGCAGTGCTCCGACCTATGAAACTTCGGCGGACATTCAGTACTTC
CSAPTYETSADIQYF
>16|few|TRBJ2-1|TRBD2|TRBV4-3
TGCGCCAGCAGCCAAGTGACTAGCGGGAGGAACAATGAGCAGTTCTTC
CASSQVTSGRNNEQFF
>14|-|TRBJ2-7|-|TRBV20-1
TGCAGTGCGGACACCGGGACGGACTTATACGAGCAGTACTTC
CSADTGTDLYEQYF
>15|few|TRBJ2-3|-|TRBV14
TGTGCCAGCAGCCACACCGGCAGGGGCCTTGATACGCAGTATTTT
CASSHTGRGLDTQYF
>12|many|TRBJ1-2|-|TRBV29-1
TGCAGCGTAGCCGGGACACCTTATGGCTACACCTTC
CSVAGTPYGYTF
>16|few|TRBJ2-3|-|TRBV14
TGTGCCAGCAGCCCCCTCGATACAGGACGCACAGATACGCAGTATTTT
CASSPLDTGRTDTQYF
>17|many|TRBJ1-1|-|TRBV29-1
TGCAGCGTTGAAGATGGAACGGGGACCTTCCGAGGGACTGAAGCTTTCTTT
CSVEDGTGTFRGTEAFF
>12|-|TRBJ2-4|-|TRBV7-9
TGTGCCAGCAGCTTGACGGGAAACATTCAGTACTTC
CASSLTGNIQYF
>17|-|TRBJ2-1|TRBD1|TRBV3-1
TGTGCCAGCAGCCAACTACCGGGACAGGGGGACTACAATGAGCAGTTCTTC
CASSQLPGQGDYNEQFF
>15|-|TRBJ2-3|-|TRBV4-1
TGCGCCAGCAGCCAAGAGGGCACTAGCACAGATACGCAGTATTTT
CASSQEGTSTDTQYF
>14|-|TRBJ2-7|-|TRBV7-2
TGTGCCAGCAGCTTACTGGGTCCAACCTACGAGCAGTACTTC
CASSLLGPTYEQYF
>14|many|TRBJ1-1|-|TRBV7-2
TGTGCCAGCAGCTTAGGGGTGTTGAACACTGAAGCTTTCTTT
CASSLGVLNTEAFF
>12|many|TRBJ2-7|-|TRBV3-1
TGTGCCAGCAGCCAGGCCCGAGCCGAGCAGTACTTC
CASSQARAEQYF
>15|many|TRBJ2-7|TRBD1|TRBV15
TGTGCCACCAGCAGAGCGACAGGGGGTTTCTACGAGCAGTACTTC
CATSRATGGFYEQYF